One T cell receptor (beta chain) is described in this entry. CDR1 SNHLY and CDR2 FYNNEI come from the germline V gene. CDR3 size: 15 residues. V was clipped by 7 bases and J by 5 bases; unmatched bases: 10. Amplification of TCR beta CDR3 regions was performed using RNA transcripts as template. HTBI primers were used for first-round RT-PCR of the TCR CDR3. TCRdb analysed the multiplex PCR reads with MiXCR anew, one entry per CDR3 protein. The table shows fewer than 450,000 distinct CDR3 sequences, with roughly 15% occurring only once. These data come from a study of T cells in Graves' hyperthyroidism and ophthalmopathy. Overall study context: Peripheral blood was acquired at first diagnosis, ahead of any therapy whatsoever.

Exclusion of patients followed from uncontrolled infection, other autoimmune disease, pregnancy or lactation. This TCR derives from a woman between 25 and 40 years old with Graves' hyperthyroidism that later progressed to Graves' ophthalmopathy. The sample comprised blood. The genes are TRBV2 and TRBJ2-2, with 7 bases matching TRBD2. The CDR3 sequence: CASKRSTGGTGELFF. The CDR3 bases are TGTGCCAGCAAGCGGAGTACGGGGGGTACCGGGGAGCTGTTTTTT.